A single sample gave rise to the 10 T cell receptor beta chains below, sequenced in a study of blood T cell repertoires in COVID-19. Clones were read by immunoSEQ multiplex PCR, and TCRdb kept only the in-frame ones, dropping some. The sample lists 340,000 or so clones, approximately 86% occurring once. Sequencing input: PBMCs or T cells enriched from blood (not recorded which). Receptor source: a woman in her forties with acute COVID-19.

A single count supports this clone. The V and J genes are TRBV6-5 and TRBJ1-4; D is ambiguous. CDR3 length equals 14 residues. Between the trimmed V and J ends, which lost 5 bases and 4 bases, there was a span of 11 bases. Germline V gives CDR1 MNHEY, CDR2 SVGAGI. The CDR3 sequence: CASSTGSLNEKLFF. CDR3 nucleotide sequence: TGTGCCAGCAGTACCGGGTCTCTTAATGAAAAACTGTTTTTT.

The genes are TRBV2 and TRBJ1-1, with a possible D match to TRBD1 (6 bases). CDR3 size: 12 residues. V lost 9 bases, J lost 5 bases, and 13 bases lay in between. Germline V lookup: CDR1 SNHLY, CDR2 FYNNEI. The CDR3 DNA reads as TGTGCCAGTTCCCCAGGGGTAACTGAAGCTTTCTTT. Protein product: CASSPGVTEAFF.

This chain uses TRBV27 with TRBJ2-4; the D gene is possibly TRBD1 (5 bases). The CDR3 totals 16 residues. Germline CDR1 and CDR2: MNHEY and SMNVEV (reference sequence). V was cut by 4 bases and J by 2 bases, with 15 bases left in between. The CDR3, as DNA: TGTGCCAGCAGTTCGAAACAGGTGTCCCCCAAAAACATTCAGTACTTC. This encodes CASSSKQVSPKNIQYF.

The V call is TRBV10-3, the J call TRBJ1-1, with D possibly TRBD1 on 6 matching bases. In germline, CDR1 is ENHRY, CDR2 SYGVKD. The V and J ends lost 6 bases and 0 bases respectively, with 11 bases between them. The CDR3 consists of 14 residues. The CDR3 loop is CAIRTDSLNTEAFF. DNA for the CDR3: TGTGCCATCAGAACGGACAGCCTGAACACTGAAGCTTTCTTT.

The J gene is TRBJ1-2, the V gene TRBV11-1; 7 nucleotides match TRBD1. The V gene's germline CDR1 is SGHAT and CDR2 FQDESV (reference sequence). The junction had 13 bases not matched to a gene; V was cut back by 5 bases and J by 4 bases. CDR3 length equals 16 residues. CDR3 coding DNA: TGTGCCAGCAGCCTTCGTATGGGACAGCCCTTCTATGGCTACACCTTC. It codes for CASSLRMGQPFYGYTF.

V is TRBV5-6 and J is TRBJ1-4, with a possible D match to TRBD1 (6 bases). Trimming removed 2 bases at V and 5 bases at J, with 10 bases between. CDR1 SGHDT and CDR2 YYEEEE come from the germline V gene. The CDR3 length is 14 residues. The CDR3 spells CASSFTGYNEKLFF. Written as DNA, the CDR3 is TGTGCCAGCAGCTTTACAGGGTACAATGAAAAACTGTTTTTT.

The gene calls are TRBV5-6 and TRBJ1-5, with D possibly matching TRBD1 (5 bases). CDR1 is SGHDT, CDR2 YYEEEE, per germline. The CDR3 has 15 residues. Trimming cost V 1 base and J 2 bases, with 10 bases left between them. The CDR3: CASSLWSRGNQPQHF. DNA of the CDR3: TGTGCCAGCAGCTTGTGGTCCAGGGGCAATCAGCCCCAGCATTTT.

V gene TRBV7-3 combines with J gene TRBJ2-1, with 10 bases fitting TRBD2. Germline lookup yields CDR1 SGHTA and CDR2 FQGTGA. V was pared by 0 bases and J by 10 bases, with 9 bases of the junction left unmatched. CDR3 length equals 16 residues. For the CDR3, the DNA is TGTGCCAGCAGCTTAACGTTAGCGGGAGGTGTCCGAGAGCAGTTCTTC. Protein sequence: CASSLTLAGGVREQFF. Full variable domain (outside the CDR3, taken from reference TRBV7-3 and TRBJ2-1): GAGVSQTPSNKVTEKGKYVELRCDPISGHTALYWYRQSLGQGPEFLIYFQGTGAADDSGLPNDRFFAVRPEGSVSTLKIQRTERGDSAVYLCASSLTLAGGVREQFFGPGTRLTVL.

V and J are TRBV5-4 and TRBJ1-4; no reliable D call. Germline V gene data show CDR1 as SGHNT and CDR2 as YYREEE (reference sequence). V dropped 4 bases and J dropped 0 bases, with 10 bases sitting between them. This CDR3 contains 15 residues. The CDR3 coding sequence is TGTGCCAGCAGCCTGGACGGGTCAACTAATGAAAAACTGTTTTTT. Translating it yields CASSLDGSTNEKLFF.

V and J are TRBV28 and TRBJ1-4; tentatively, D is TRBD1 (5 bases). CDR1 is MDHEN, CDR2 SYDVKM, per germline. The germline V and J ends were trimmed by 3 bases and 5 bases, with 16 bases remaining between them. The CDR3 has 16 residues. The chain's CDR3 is CASSLGTTSGNEKLFF. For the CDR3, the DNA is TGTGCCAGCAGTTTGGGGACGACCAGCGGGAATGAAAAACTGTTTTTT. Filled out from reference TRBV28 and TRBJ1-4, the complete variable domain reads DVKVTQSSRYLVKRTGEKVFLECVQDMDHENMFWYRQDPGLGLRLIYFSYDVKMKEKGDIPEGYSVSREKKERFSLILESASTNQTSMYLCASSLGTTSGNEKLFFGSGTQLSVL.